This T cell receptor (beta chain) was sequenced in a study of shared clonotypes between healthy human individuals. Sorted-subset replicate PCRs used 150 to 200 ng DNA, approximately 33,000 T cell genomes. Sequenced by immunoSEQ multiplex PCR; TCRdb stores in-frame clones only, minus some. The table lists around 1.5 million clones, 98% of them singletons. This CDR3 comprises 13 residues. V was trimmed by 3 bases and J by 3 bases, leaving 9 bases between them. Germline CDR1 is SGHVS and CDR2 is FQNEAQ. The chain is built from TRBV7-8 and TRBJ2-7; either TRBD1 or TRBD2 may supply D (5 bases each). Sequencing was done on a sample of naive CD4+ T cells sorted from blood. The subset was: CD45RA+ positively selected. This receptor was obtained from a man aged 30-40 years in good health. CDR3 region: CASSFWGIYEQYF. For the CDR3, the DNA is TGTGCCAGCAGCTTTTGGGGGATCTACGAGCAGTACTTC.